This TCR beta chain was recorded in a study of shared clonotypes between healthy human individuals. Study results and caveats: Sequencing depth was a factor that was expected to affect clonotype sharing among donors. Large sequencing depth failed to make sorted-subset sequencing complete, rarefaction showed.

A single count supports this clone. No antigen is known for it. Additional DNA sequences in this sample encode the identical CDR3. Deep-level assay runs were performed. Profiled with immunoSEQ multiplex PCR; TCRdb holds only in-frame clones, not every one. The repertoire includes around 2,000,000 clones, about 95% of them detected once, and 0.9% to 1.3% sits in the top ten. V lost 3 bases, J lost 8 bases, and 6 bases stayed unmatched. The CDR3 is made up of 14 amino acids. Per germline, CDR1 SGHRS and CDR2 YFSETQ. Naivety among CD8 cells was defined by CD45RO negativity and positive CCR7 selection, thereby excluding terminally differentiated effector memory CD45RA+ cells.

This rearrangement joins TRBV5-1 to TRBJ2-1, with TRBD1 identical over 9 bases. The TCR was taken from a man aged 18-30 years in good health. Sequencing was performed on naive CD8+ T cells sorted from blood. In DNA, the CDR3 is TGCGCCAGCAGCTCGGGACAGGGCGCGGATGAGCAGTTCTTC. Protein sequence: CASSSGQGADEQFF.